The clone carrying this T cell receptor beta chain was counted only a few times. Produced via immunoSEQ multiplex PCR; TCRdb's table is partial and in-frame only. The sample lists around 140,000 clones; roughly 80% were seen once. Germline-derived CDR1 and CDR2 are MGHRA and YSYEKL. CDR3 length: 13 residues. Trimming stripped 1 base from V and 3 bases from J, with 7 bases between. This record comes from a study of blood T cell repertoires in COVID-19. The sample comprised peripheral blood. This chain uses TRBV4-1 with TRBJ2-7; tentatively, D is TRBD1 (5 bases). This receptor was identified in a man in his 70s who had recovered from COVID-19. The CDR3 sequence: CASSQGGDYEQYF. CDR3 bases: TGCGCCAGCAGCCAAGGGGGCGACTACGAGCAGTACTTC.